This record covers a single T cell receptor (beta chain). These data originate in a study of T cell changes during pregnancy in multiple sclerosis. Profiled with immunoSEQ multiplex PCR; TCRdb holds only in-frame clones, not every one. The sample shows some 80,000 clones, 70% to 90% of them seen only once. Germline assignment: CDR1 SGHAT and CDR2 FQNNGV. The CDR3 covers 14 residues. V lost 3 bases to trimming and J lost 9 bases, with 17 bases between them. The chain combines TRBV11-2 with TRBJ2-5; weak D call: TRBD1 (5 bases). The clonotype comes from a female donor in good health, enrolled as a control in a pregnancy study. This specimen was peripheral blood, taken in the first trimester of pregnancy. CDR3 in amino acids: CASSLEWGKGAQYF. The DNA for the CDR3 is TGTGCCAGCAGCTTGGAGTGGGGTAAAGGGGCCCAGTACTTC.